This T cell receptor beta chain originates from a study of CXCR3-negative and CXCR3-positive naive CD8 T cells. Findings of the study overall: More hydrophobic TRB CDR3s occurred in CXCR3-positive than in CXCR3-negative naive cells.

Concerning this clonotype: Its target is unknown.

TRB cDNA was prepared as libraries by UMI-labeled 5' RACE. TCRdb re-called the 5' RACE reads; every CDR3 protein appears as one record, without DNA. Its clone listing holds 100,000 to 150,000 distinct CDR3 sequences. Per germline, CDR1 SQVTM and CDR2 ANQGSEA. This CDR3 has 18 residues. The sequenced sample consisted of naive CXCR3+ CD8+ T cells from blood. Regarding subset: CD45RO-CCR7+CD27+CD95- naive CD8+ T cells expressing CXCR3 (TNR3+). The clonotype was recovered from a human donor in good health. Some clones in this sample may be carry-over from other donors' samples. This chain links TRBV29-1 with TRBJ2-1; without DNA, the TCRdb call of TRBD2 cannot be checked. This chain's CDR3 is CSVDGLAGAPFTYNEQFF.